This T cell receptor beta chain was sequenced in a study of lymphopenia after photon versus proton radiotherapy. Study-level findings and limits: Post-nadir TCR diversity decline inversely tracked overall survival among those who died. Photon-treated patients lost naive T cells and TCR diversity; proton-treated stayed stable.

The repertoire was sequenced with immunoSEQ multiplex PCR; TCRdb's copy has only in-frame clones and lacks some. The data show about 19,000 clones, 75% to 95% seen once. Trimming removed 3 bases from V and 5 bases from J, with 14 bases in between. CDR3 size: 15 residues. Germline loops: CDR1 LGHNA, CDR2 YSLEER. Turning to this clone: Its antigen is unknown.

The chain joins TRBV4-3 to TRBJ1-5; a weak D match, TRBD1 (5 bases). The TCR originated in a man in his 60s with pancreatic cancer. Here the sequenced sample was peripheral blood, taken from a patient treated with photon-based radiotherapy. CDR3 in amino acids: CASSQRPGGYQPQHF. The CDR3 DNA follows: TGCGCCAGCAGCCAGAGGCCCGGGGGATATCAGCCCCAGCATTTT.